The 28 T cell receptor beta chains below come from one sample, sequenced in a study of Ad26.COV2.S vaccination and SARS-CoV-2 variants. Treatment in this sample: about 20 received Ad26.COV2.S at low or high dose, single or two shots; about five received placebo; per-sample allocation not given. Sampling was done on day 63 after the first vaccine or placebo injection. TCRdb keeps only in-frame clones here, not all; method: immunoSEQ multiplex PCR. The sample includes about 500,000 clones, nearly 90% seen only once; the top ten take more than 1.5%. Source: peripheral blood, taken in a trial of Ad26.COV2.S vaccine versus placebo. The receptor set was obtained from a person between 18 and 65 years old who received the Ad26.COV2.S COVID-19 vaccine or a placebo.

The genes are TRBV4-1 and TRBJ1-5; the match to TRBD1 covers 8 bases. J gave up 1 base and V 0 bases, and 17 bases lay outside the gene matches. This CDR3 is 21 amino acids long. In germline, CDR1 is MGHRA, CDR2 YSYEKL. For the CDR3, the DNA is TGCGCCAGCAGCCAAGATGTCATCCGGACAGGGAGGGGCGGCAGCAATCAGCCCCAGCATTTT. It encodes CASSQDVIRTGRGGSNQPQHF.

In nucleotides, the CDR3 is TGTGCCAGCTCGGACCAGGGGGCTGACTATGGCTACACCTTC. This translates into CASSDQGADYGYTF. The chain employs TRBV18 and TRBJ1-2; 8 bases agree with TRBD1. Per the germline V gene, CDR1 is KGHSH and CDR2 is LQKENI. This CDR3 region has 14 residues. J was trimmed by 3 bases and V by 6 bases; bases with no gene match: 6.

The J gene is TRBJ2-2, the V gene TRBV7-9; no definite D call. CDR3 length: 14 residues. Trimming left V 5 bases short and J 3 bases short, with 10 bases between. In germline, CDR1 is SEHNR, CDR2 FQNEAQ (reference sequence). The CDR3 loop is CASSAASYTGELFF. The CDR3 coding sequence is TGTGCCAGCAGCGCTGCGAGCTACACCGGGGAGCTGTTTTTT. Full variable domain (outside the CDR3, taken from reference TRBV7-9 and TRBJ2-2): DTGVSQNPRHKITKRGQNVTFRCDPISEHNRLYWYRQTLGQGPEFLTYFQNEAQLEKSRLLSDRFSAERPKGSFSTLEIQRTEQGDSAMYLCASSAASYTGELFFGEGSRLTVL.

This chain links TRBV7-2 with TRBJ2-2, with TRBD2 identical over 8 bases. CDR3 size: 16 residues. Unmatched junction bases numbered 10, after V lost 5 bases and J lost 5 bases. The germline gives CDR1 SGHTA, CDR2 FQGNSA. The CDR3: CASSPRGLGITGELFF. In DNA, the CDR3 is TGTGCCAGCAGCCCAAGGGGACTAGGCATTACCGGGGAGCTGTTTTTT.

The chain carries TRBV14 and TRBJ2-7; the D is unclear. CDR3 length: 12 residues. Trimming took off 4 bases at V and 7 bases at J, with 11 bases between the two ends. Germline values: CDR1 SGHDN, CDR2 FVKESK. The CDR3 is CASSRSPREQYF. DNA for the CDR3: TGTGCCAGCAGCCGGAGTCCGCGGGAGCAGTACTTC.

For this clone: Other DNA sequences from this sample encode an identical CDR3 as well. The V call is TRBV27, the J call TRBJ2-5, with 12 bases that match TRBD2. The junction had 0 bases not matched to a gene; V was cut back by 5 bases and J by 2 bases. This CDR3 is 14 amino acids long. The germline gives CDR1 MNHEY, CDR2 SMNVEV (reference sequence). The CDR3 spells CASSLAGGQETQYF. CDR3 coding DNA: TGTGCCAGCAGTCTAGCGGGGGGGCAAGAGACCCAGTACTTC.

The chain links TRBV6-1 to TRBJ1-2; D is undetermined. V lost 1 base to trimming and J lost 2 bases, with 8 bases between them. CDR3 size: 14 residues. Germline V gene data show CDR1 as MNHNS and CDR2 as SASEGT. The CDR3 loop reads CASSEGPENYGYTF. CDR3 DNA sequence: TGTGCCAGCAGTGAAGGTCCGGAAAACTATGGCTACACCTTC.

The chain is built from TRBV7-9 and TRBJ1-3, with 7 bases matching TRBD1. The CDR3 extends over 15 amino acids. V shed 7 bases and J 0 bases; nucleotides not matched to a gene: 6. Germline V CDR1 and CDR2: SEHNR, FQNEAQ (reference sequence). CDR3 sequence: CASTPRQGSGNTIYF. The CDR3 nucleotides are TGTGCCAGCACCCCCCGACAGGGCTCTGGAAACACCATATATTTT.

The chain uses TRBV3-1 (or the pseudogene TRBV3-2) and TRBJ2-7, with D possibly matching TRBD2 (6 bases). This CDR3 is built from 14 residues. V dropped 2 bases and J dropped 3 bases, with 11 bases sitting between them. The germline CDR1 and CDR2 sequences are LGHDT and YNNKEL (reference sequence). CDR3: CASSQSGLRYEQYF. The CDR3, as DNA: TGTGCCAGCAGCCAATCGGGACTGCGCTACGAGCAGTACTTC.

V and J are TRBV6-6 and TRBJ1-3; 7 nucleotides agree with TRBD1. V trimming: 8 bases; J trimming: 2 bases; junction bases outside the gene matches: 12. The CDR3 is made up of 16 amino acids. The germline V gene encodes CDR1 MNHNY and CDR2 SVGAGI (reference sequence). The CDR3 loop is CASLLQTGLTGNTIYF. The CDR3 DNA reads TGTGCCAGCTTACTCCAGACAGGGCTTACTGGAAACACCATATATTTT.

The CDR3 region is CASSLGFSGETQYF. CDR3 sequence (DNA): TGTGCCAGCAGTTTAGGGTTTTCCGGGGAGACCCAGTACTTC. The chain links TRBV28 to TRBJ2-5; D remains unclear. Between the trimmed V and J ends, which lost 2 bases and 5 bases, there was a span of 12 bases. CDR3 length equals 14 residues. Per the germline V gene, CDR1 is MDHEN and CDR2 is SYDVKM.

The chain uses TRBV5-5 and TRBJ2-2; 7 bases match TRBD1. CDR3 length equals 16 residues. V lost 6 bases to trimming and J lost 4 bases; unmatched junction nucleotides: 12. From germline, CDR1 is SGHKS and CDR2 YYEKEE (reference sequence). The CDR3 nucleotides read TGTGCCAGCAAACCCACAGGGGTCCCCGCCACCGGGGAGCTGTTTTTT. Its translation is CASKPTGVPATGELFF.

The J gene is TRBJ2-7, the V gene TRBV29-1; 14 bases line up with TRBD2. The V gene's germline CDR1 is SQVTM and CDR2 ANQGSEA. Trimming at V came to 1 base and at J to 3 bases, leaving 5 bases not matched to a gene. The CDR3 is 16 amino acids. CDR3 residues: CSVEGLAGGQDYEQYF. The CDR3 bases are TGCAGCGTTGAAGGACTAGCGGGAGGGCAGGACTACGAGCAGTACTTC.

The CDR3 nucleotides are TGTGCCAGCAGTTACCGCACTGAAGCTTTCTTT. Encoded protein: CASSYRTEAFF. V and J are TRBV6-5 and TRBJ1-1; D unclear. The V and J ends lost 2 bases and 4 bases respectively, with 2 bases between them. Germline CDR1 MNHEY, CDR2 SVGAGI. The CDR3 totals 11 residues.

J is TRBJ2-7 and V is TRBV28; 7 bases fit TRBD1. Germline trimming cut 5 bases from V and 2 bases from J; bases unmatched to any gene: 9. CDR1 and CDR2 from the germline V gene are MDHEN and SYDVKM. The CDR3 contains 15 residues. Here the CDR3 DNA reads TGTGCCAGCAGTCCCTGGACAGGCCTTCCCTACGAGCAGTACTTC. Its protein is CASSPWTGLPYEQYF. Variable domain in full (rest from reference TRBV28 and TRBJ2-7): DVKVTQSSRYLVKRTGEKVFLECVQDMDHENMFWYRQDPGLGLRLIYFSYDVKMKEKGDIPEGYSVSREKKERFSLILESASTNQTSMYLCASSPWTGLPYEQYFGPGTRLTVT.

This chain connects TRBV24-1 to TRBJ2-7; 11 bases are shared with TRBD1. V gave up 7 bases and J gave up 5 bases; unmatched junction bases: 9. The CDR3 is made up of 15 amino acids. From germline, CDR1 is KGHDR and CDR2 SFDVKD. The CDR3 sequence: CATRRGQGDSDEQYF. The CDR3 nucleotides are TGTGCCACCAGAAGGGGACAGGGGGATTCTGACGAGCAGTACTTC.

The V call is TRBV9, the J call TRBJ2-1; TRBD2 agrees at 16 bases. Trimming took 0 bases from V and 13 from J; bases not matched to a gene: 4. CDR1 is SGDLS and CDR2 is YYNGEE in the germline V gene. CDR3 length: 15 amino acids. CDR3 protein: CASSVDGTSGRAQFF. In nucleotides, the CDR3 is TGTGCCAGCAGCGTAGATGGGACTAGCGGGAGGGCCCAGTTCTTC.

The rearrangement uses TRBV6-4 and TRBJ2-3, with 9 positions matching TRBD2. The germline CDR1 and CDR2 sequences are MRHNA and SNTAGT. Unmatched junction bases numbered 4, after V lost 6 bases and J lost 0 bases. The CDR3 is 15 residues long. Here the CDR3 DNA reads TGTGCCAGCAGACGTCTAGCGGGAAGCACAGATACGCAGTATTTT. This encodes CASRRLAGSTDTQYF.

The J gene is TRBJ2-7, the V gene TRBV14, with a possible D match to TRBD1 (5 bases). Per the germline V gene, CDR1 is SGHDN and CDR2 is FVKESK. V dropped 1 base and J dropped 1 base, with 11 bases sitting between them. The CDR3 contains 15 residues. CDR3 nucleotides: TGTGCCAGCAGCCAAGCCCCAGGGCGATCCTACGAGCAGTACTTC. It encodes CASSQAPGRSYEQYF. The entire variable domain, with the rest obtained from reference TRBV14 and TRBJ2-7, is as follows: EAGVTQFPSHSVIEKGQTVTLRCDPISGHDNLYWYRRVMGKEIKFLLHFVKESKQDESGMPNNRFLAERTGGTYSTLKVQPAELEDSGVYFCASSQAPGRSYEQYFGPGTRLTVT.

The genes are TRBV5-4 and TRBJ2-7; 7 positions agree with TRBD2. The ends lost 2 bases at V and 3 bases at J; junction bases unmatched: 8. Germline assignment: CDR1 SGHNT and CDR2 YYREEE (reference sequence). The CDR3 runs to 15 residues. In DNA, the CDR3 is TGTGCCAGCAGCTTCGGAGTAGCGGGTTTCTACGAGCAGTACTTC. Translating gives CASSFGVAGFYEQYF.

This clone was recorded once. The J gene is TRBJ2-7, the V gene TRBV28; 7 bases are a match to TRBD1. V gave up 4 bases and J gave up 5 bases; unmatched junction bases: 8. The CDR3 sequence is 14 residues long. The germline V gene has CDR1 MDHEN and CDR2 SYDVKM. CDR3 region: CASSSRTGRDEQYF. The DNA for the CDR3 is TGTGCCAGCAGTTCCCGGACAGGCCGGGACGAGCAGTACTTC.

The chain employs TRBV14 and TRBJ2-2; 7 bases are shared with TRBD2. The CDR3 is 17 amino acids. From germline, CDR1 is SGHDN and CDR2 FVKESK. V shed 0 bases and J 6 bases; nucleotides not matched to a gene: 10. The CDR3 region has the DNA TGTGCCAGCAGCCAAGAAGTTCTGACTAGCTTTTCCGGGGAGCTGTTTTTT. Protein product: CASSQEVLTSFSGELFF.

The rearrangement uses TRBV7-2 and TRBJ2-2; D is undetermined. V was clipped by 1 base and J by 2 bases, with 8 bases between them. The germline CDR1 and CDR2 sequences are SGHTA and FQGNSA. There are 15 residues in the CDR3. The CDR3 loop is CASSLVMENTGELFF. CDR3 DNA: TGTGCCAGCAGCTTAGTTATGGAAAACACCGGGGAGCTGTTTTTT. The variable domain in full, with the rest retrieved from reference TRBV7-2 and TRBJ2-2, is GAGVSQSPSNKVTEKGKDVELRCDPISGHTALYWYRQSLGQGLEFLIYFQGNSAPDKSGLPSDRFSAERTGGSVSTLTIQRTQQEDSAVYLCASSLVMENTGELFFGEGSRLTVL.

This clone appeared once. V and J are TRBV10-3 and TRBJ2-7, with 8 nucleotides matching TRBD2. The germline V gene encodes CDR1 ENHRY and CDR2 SYGVKD. This CDR3 contains 13 residues. The V and J ends lost 4 bases and 3 bases, in that order; junction bases with no gene match: 2. In nucleotides, the CDR3 is TGTGCCATCAGTGGTAGCGGGGTCTACGAGCAGTACTTC. Protein: CAISGSGVYEQYF.

In DNA, the CDR3 is TGTGCCAGTATGGCGTCAGGGTTCCCCTACAATGAGCAGTTCTTC. It is translated as CASMASGFPYNEQFF. V usage is TRBV19 and J usage is TRBJ2-1; D is perhaps TRBD1 (5 bases). The V gene's germline CDR1 is LNHDA and CDR2 SQIVND (reference sequence). Trimming removed 7 bases at V and 2 bases at J, with 15 bases between. The CDR3 is 15 residues long. Full variable domain (missing parts from reference TRBV19 and TRBJ2-1): DGGITQSPKYLFRKEGQNVTLSCEQNLNHDAMYWYRQDPGQGLRLIYYSQIVNDFQKGDIAEGYSVSREKKESFPLTVTSAQKNPTAFYLCASMASGFPYNEQFFGPGTRLTVL.

The CDR3 protein is CAHPAEEFGNTEAFF. DNA of the CDR3: TGTGCCCACCCCGCGGAAGAGTTTGGCAACACTGAAGCTTTCTTT. The V call is TRBV10-3, the J call TRBJ1-1; no firm D call. The germline V gene encodes CDR1 ENHRY and CDR2 SYGVKD. The germline V and J ends were trimmed by 11 bases and 2 bases, with 21 bases remaining between them. This CDR3 contains 15 residues.

This chain links TRBV28 with TRBJ2-7; 11 bases fit TRBD1. This CDR3 has 15 amino acids. V lost 5 bases to trimming and J lost 3 bases; unmatched junction nucleotides: 6. The V gene's germline CDR1 is MDHEN and CDR2 SYDVKM. CDR3 sequence: CASSRGGTGGYEQYF. The CDR3 nucleotides are TGTGCCAGCAGTAGGGGAGGGACAGGGGGCTACGAGCAGTACTTC.

This clone was picked up one time. This chain links TRBV7-2 with TRBJ2-1, with D perhaps TRBD1 (5 bases). Trimming shortened V by 0 bases and J by 3 bases, and 9 bases separated the two germline ends. The CDR3 spans 15 residues. Germline V gene sequence: CDR1 SGHTA, CDR2 FQGNSA. Here the CDR3 reads CASSLAGAGYNEQFF. CDR3 DNA sequence: TGTGCCAGCAGCTTAGCTGGGGCCGGCTACAATGAGCAGTTCTTC.